What follows are 8 T cell receptor beta chains derived from one specimen sequenced in a study of blood T cell repertoires in COVID-19. Assay used: immunoSEQ multiplex PCR; TCRdb lists only in-frame clones, some missing. The sample has some 500,000 clones, roughly nine tenths seen once; the top ten hold roughly 7.3%. The sample taken for sequencing was peripheral blood. These receptors originate from a woman between 45 and 65 years old with COVID-19, enrolled during active disease.

The V gene is TRBV5-4, the J gene TRBJ1-2, with D unclear. Trimming removed 2 bases at V and 4 bases at J, with 12 bases between. The CDR3 covers 14 residues. Germline CDR1 and CDR2: SGHNT and YYREEE (reference sequence). CDR3 in DNA: TGTGCCAGCAGCTTCGGGTTTGCGGGCTATGGCTACACCTTC. It yields the protein CASSFGFAGYGYTF.

The chain combines TRBV5-1 with TRBJ2-5, with D possibly matching TRBD1 (6 bases). This CDR3 has 16 residues. Trimming took off 1 base at V and 7 bases at J, with 20 bases between the two ends. In germline, CDR1 is SGHRS, CDR2 YFSETQ. In DNA form, the CDR3 reads TGCGCCAGCAGCTTGACGGACAGCGGAGCAGGGGTGACCCAGTACTTC. Amino acid sequence: CASSLTDSGAGVTQYF.

This clone has just one count. The V and J genes are TRBV9 and TRBJ2-3; no clear D gene. V lost 1 base and J 5 bases, leaving 11 bases between the germline ends. This CDR3 comprises 14 residues. The germline V gene has CDR1 SGDLS and CDR2 YYNGEE. The CDR3 DNA follows: TGTGCCAGCAGCGTATTCCCGAGTGTAGATACGCAGTATTTT. Translating it yields CASSVFPSVDTQYF.

The rearrangement joins TRBV6-5 to TRBJ2-2; a possible D gene is TRBD1 (5 bases). The V and J ends lost 5 bases and 7 bases respectively, with 5 bases between them. CDR3 length: 11 amino acids. The germline gives CDR1 MNHEY, CDR2 SVGAGI. CDR3 residues: CASSQGGELFF. Written as DNA, the CDR3 is TGTGCCAGCAGTCAGGGCGGGGAGCTGTTTTTT.

The chain carries TRBV27 and TRBJ2-3, with TRBD2 matching 9 bases. The trim removed 7 bases at V and 5 bases at J, leaving 10 bases unmatched. Germline V CDR1 and CDR2: MNHEY, SMNVEV (reference sequence). This CDR3 is 15 amino acids long. In DNA, the CDR3 is TGTGCCAGCAACCAAGCGGGGGGCGGGGGAGATACGCAGTATTTT. Protein product: CASNQAGGGGDTQYF.

The genes are TRBV5-1 and TRBJ2-3, with D possibly being TRBD2 (5 bases). The germline V gene encodes CDR1 SGHRS and CDR2 YFSETQ. V lost 1 base and J 6 bases, leaving 9 bases between the germline ends. CDR3 length: 13 amino acids. The CDR3 here is CASSLIQRDTQYF. In DNA, the CDR3 is TGCGCCAGCAGCTTGATCCAGCGGGATACGCAGTATTTT.

This sequence joins TRBV3-1 (or the pseudogene TRBV3-2) and TRBJ1-5; D not certain. Germline CDR1 and CDR2: LGHDT and YNNKEL (reference sequence). This CDR3 is built from 14 residues. The germline V and J ends were trimmed by 8 bases and 3 bases, with 14 bases remaining between them. CDR3 region: CASGLGQINQPQHF. CDR3 nucleotide sequence: TGTGCCAGCGGCCTTGGGCAGATCAATCAGCCCCAGCATTTT.

The table lists this clone with a count of one. The rearrangement uses TRBV5-6 and TRBJ2-7; unclear D gene. V dropped 1 base and J dropped 5 bases, with 10 bases sitting between them. The V gene's germline CDR1 is SGHDT and CDR2 YYEEEE. The CDR3 contains 13 residues. The CDR3 is CASSLFGQDEQYF. Written as DNA, the CDR3 is TGTGCCAGCAGCTTGTTTGGGCAAGACGAGCAGTACTTC.